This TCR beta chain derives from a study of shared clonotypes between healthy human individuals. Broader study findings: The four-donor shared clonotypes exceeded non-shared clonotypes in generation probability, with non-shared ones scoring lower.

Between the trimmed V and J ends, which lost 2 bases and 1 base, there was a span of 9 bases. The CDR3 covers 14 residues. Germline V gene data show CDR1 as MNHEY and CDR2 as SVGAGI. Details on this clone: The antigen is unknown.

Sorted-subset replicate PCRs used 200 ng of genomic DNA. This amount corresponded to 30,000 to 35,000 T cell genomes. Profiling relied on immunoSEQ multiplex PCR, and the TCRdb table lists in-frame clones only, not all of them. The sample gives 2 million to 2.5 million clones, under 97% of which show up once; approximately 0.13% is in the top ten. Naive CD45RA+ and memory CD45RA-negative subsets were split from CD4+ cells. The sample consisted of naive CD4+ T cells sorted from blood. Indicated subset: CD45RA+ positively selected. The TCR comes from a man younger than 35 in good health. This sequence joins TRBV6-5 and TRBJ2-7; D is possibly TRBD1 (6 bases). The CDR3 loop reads CASSYDRKSYEQYF. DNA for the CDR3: TGTGCCAGCAGTTACGACAGGAAATCCTACGAGCAGTACTTC.